The present T cell receptor (beta chain) was sequenced within a study of metastatic and nonmetastatic thyroid tumors. Study-level information: Repertoires from malignant and benign thyroid patients were compared across blood and tumor or nodule tissue. Overall study results and limits: Malignant thyroid tumors reportedly exceeded benign nodules significantly in TCR beta diversity, with the difference appearing in blood and tumor.

Each patient went into thyroid surgery without having received any treatment. The V gene's germline CDR1 is MNHEY and CDR2 SVGAGI. V was clipped by 2 bases and J by 2 bases, with 12 bases between them. The CDR3 runs 15 residues. By frequency in the sample, this clone is medium-sized. Its antigen is currently unknown. Per the original methods: Across clinicopathological groups, CDR3 differences served as the basis for building a distant-metastasis classifier for papillary thyroid cancer. TCRdb reprocessed the PCR reads via MiXCR. TCRdb assigned the V and J calls; the authors' analysis was not used. The sample has approximately 25,000 clones, about 13% seen once; the top ten hold roughly a sixth.

The sequence was collected from a female donor with papillary thyroid cancer or a benign thyroid nodule (not recorded which). Some clones in this sample may be carry-over from other donors' samples. The V call is TRBV6-5, the J call TRBJ1-2, with D perhaps TRBD1 (5 bases). Input material: blood. The CDR3 sequence is CASSYQQGTNYGYTF. As DNA, the CDR3 is TGTGCCAGCAGTTACCAGCAGGGTACCAACTATGGCTACACCTTC.